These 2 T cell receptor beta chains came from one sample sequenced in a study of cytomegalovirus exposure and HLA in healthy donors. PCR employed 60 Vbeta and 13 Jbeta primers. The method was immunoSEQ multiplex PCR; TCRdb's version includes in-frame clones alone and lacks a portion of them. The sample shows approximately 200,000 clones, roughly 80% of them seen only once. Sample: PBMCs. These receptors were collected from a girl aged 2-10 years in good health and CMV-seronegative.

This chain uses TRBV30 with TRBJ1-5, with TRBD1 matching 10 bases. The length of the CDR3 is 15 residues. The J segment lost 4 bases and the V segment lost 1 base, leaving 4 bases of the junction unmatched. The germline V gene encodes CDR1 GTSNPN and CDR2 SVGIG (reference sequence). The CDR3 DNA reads TGTGCCTGGAGTGCCGGGACAGGGGCTAATCAGCCCCAGCATTTT. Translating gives CAWSAGTGANQPQHF.

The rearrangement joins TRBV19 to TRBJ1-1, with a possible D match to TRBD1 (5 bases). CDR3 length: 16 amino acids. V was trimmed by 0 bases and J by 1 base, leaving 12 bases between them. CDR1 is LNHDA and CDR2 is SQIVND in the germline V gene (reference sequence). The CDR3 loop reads CASSIDLWGRNTEAFF. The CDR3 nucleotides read TGTGCCAGTAGTATAGATCTATGGGGCAGGAACACTGAAGCTTTCTTT. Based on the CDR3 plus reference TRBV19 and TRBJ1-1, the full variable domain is DGGITQSPKYLFRKEGQNVTLSCEQNLNHDAMYWYRQDPGQGLRLIYYSQIVNDFQKGDIAEGYSVSREKKESFPLTVTSAQKNPTAFYLCASSIDLWGRNTEAFFGQGTRLTVV.